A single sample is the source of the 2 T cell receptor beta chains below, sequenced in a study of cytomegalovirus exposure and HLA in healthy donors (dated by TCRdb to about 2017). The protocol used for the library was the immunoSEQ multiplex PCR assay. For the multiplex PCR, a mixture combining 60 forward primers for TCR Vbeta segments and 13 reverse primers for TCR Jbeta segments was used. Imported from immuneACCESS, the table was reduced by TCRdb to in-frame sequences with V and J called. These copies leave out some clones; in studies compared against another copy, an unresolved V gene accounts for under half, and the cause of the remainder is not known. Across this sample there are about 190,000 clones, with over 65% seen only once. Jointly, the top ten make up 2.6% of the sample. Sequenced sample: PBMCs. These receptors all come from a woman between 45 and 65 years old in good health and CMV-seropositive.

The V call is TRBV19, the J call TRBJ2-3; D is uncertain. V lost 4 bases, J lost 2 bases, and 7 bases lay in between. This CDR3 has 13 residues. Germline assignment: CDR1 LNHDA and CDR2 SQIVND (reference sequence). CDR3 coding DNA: TGTGCCAGTAGTAGGCAGATCACAGATACGCAGTATTTT. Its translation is CASSRQITDTQYF.

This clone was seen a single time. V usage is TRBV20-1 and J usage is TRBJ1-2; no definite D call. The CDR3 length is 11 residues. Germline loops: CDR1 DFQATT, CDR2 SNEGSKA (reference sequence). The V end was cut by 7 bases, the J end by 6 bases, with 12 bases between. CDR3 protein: CSVFARDGYTF. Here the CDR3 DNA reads TGCAGTGTGTTTGCCCGGGATGGCTACACCTTC.